Sequencing of this T cell receptor (beta chain) was carried out in a study of blood T cells in healthy people across ages. Study-level findings and limits: Across the age range, TCR beta diversity per million T cells fell in a roughly linear way.

It was with a sample-barcoded 5' primer and a J-beta primer mix that a second PCR of about 7 to 12 cycles was run. Each CDR3 protein is one row after TCRdb ran MiXCR on the 5' RACE reads. Of about 750,000 distinct CDR3 sequences listed, around half are singletons. This clonotype was found a few times. The antigen is not known. This sequence was found in a man older than 75 in good health. Source material: blood.

CDR3 sequence reads: CASSLELAYNEQFF. The CDR3 DNA follows: TGCGCCAGCAGCTTGGAACTAGCATACAATGAGCAGTTCTTC. The rearrangement links TRBV5-1 to TRBJ2-1; possibly TRBD2 for D (6 bases). The CDR3 is made up of 14 amino acids. Trimming pared 0 bases from V and 4 bases from J, leaving 8 bases between. Per the germline V gene, CDR1 is SGHRS and CDR2 is YFSETQ.